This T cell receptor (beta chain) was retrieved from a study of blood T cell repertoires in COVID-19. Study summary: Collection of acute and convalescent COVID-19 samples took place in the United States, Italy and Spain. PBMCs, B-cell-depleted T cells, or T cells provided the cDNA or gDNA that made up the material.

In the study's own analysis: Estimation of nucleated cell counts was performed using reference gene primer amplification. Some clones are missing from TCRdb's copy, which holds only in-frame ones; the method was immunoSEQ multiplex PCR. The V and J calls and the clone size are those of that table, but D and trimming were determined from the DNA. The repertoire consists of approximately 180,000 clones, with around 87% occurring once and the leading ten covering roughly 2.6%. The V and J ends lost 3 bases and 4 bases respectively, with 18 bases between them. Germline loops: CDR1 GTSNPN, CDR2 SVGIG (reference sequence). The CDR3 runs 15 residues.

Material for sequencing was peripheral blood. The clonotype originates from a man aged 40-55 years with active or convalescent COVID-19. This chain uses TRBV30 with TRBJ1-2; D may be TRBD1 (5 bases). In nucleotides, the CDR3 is TGTGCCTGGAGCAGTGCACGGGGGTGGGGCTATGGCTACACCTTC. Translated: CAWSSARGWGYGYTF.